This paragraph reports one T cell receptor (beta chain). Assay: immunoSEQ multiplex PCR; the TCRdb copy retains only in-frame clones and omits some. The sample consists of approximately 99,000 clones, 60% to 85% of them appearing once. The record originates from a study of blood T cell repertoires in COVID-19. The overall study: Nucleic acid was either cDNA or gDNA, and it came from T cells, B-cell-depleted T cells, or PBMCs.

This sequence was found in a woman between 35 and 50 years old with acute or convalescent COVID-19. What was sequenced was peripheral blood.

Here the CDR3 reads CASSQGLPGAETQYF. For the CDR3, the DNA is TGCGCCAGCAGCCAGGGTCTACCTGGGGCAGAGACCCAGTACTTC. The chain is built from TRBV4-1 and TRBJ2-5, with D possibly being TRBD1 (5 bases). CDR1 is MGHRA, CDR2 YSYEKL, per germline. V was pared by 3 bases and J by 4 bases, with 15 bases between. This CDR3 comprises 15 residues.